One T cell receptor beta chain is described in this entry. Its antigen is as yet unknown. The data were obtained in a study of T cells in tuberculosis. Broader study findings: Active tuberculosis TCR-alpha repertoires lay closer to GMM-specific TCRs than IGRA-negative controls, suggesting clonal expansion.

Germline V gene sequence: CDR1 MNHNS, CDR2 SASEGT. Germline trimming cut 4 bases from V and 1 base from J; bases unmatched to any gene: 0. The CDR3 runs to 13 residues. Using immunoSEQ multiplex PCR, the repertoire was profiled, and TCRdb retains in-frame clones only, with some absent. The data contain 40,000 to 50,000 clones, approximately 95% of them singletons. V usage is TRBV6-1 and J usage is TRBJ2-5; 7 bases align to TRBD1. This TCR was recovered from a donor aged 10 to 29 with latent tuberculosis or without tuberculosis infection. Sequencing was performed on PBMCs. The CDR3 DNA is TGTGCCAGCAGTGGACAGGGCCAAGAGACCCAGTACTTC. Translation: CASSGQGQETQYF.